The entry below describes one TCR beta chain. Losses at the gene ends were 0 bases for V and 7 bases for J; bases not matched to a gene: 4. Germline V gene sequence: CDR1 LGHDT, CDR2 YNNKEL (reference sequence). The length of the CDR3 is 15 residues. These data are taken from a study of regulatory T cells in long-lasting Graves disease. The time point denotes: newly diagnosed GD, antithyroid drugs for less than 3 months. PBMCs were the source of the RNA used for TCR sequencing. Arm-PCR with iRepertoire HTBI primers amplified the CDR3 regions for these TCR beta libraries. TCRdb used MiXCR to reprocess the multiplex PCR reads, holding one entry per CDR3 protein. Here the sample spans approximately 400,000 distinct CDR3 sequences, roughly a sixth being singletons.

The sequence derives from a female donor with Graves disease. V and J are TRBV3-1 and TRBJ2-1, with TRBD2 matching 9 bases. Sequenced material: peripheral blood mononuclear cells (PBMCs), taken at new diagnosis, from a patient treated with antithyroid drugs. The CDR3 DNA reads as TGTGCCAGCAGCCAAGATACGAGCGGGAGGAATGAGCAGTTCTTC. Translation gives CASSQDTSGRNEQFF.